Below are 20 T cell receptor beta chains sequenced from a single sample in a study of T cell responses to AZD1222 COVID-19 vaccine. The assay was immunoSEQ multiplex PCR, and TCRdb's table has in-frame clones only and misses some. The table records about 100,000 clones, roughly 87% of them present only once. This specimen was peripheral blood, taken on day 0 of AZD1222 vaccination. All receptors come from an adult in good health.

Of note for this clone: Germline and junction disagree at one end, which may indicate a read error. In the same sample, other DNA sequences code for this CDR3. The rearrangement uses TRBV12-3 or TRBV12-4 and TRBJ1-5; no clear D gene. The CDR3 extends over 11 amino acids. Written as DNA, the CDR3 is TGCGCCAGCAGTTTGGGACAGCCCCAGCATTTT. The encoded protein is CASSLGQPQHF.

This chain joins TRBV7-2 and TRBJ2-6; D ambiguous. The germline CDR1 and CDR2 sequences are SGHTA and FQGNSA. V was trimmed by 3 bases and J by 1 base, leaving 10 bases between them. The CDR3 consists of 16 residues. The CDR3 DNA reads TGTGCCAGCAGCTTTTACTGGGAATCTGGGGCCAACGTCCTGACTTTC. Translating gives CASSFYWESGANVLTF.

This chain joins TRBV6-6 and TRBJ2-1; D might be TRBD2 (6 bases). CDR3 size: 15 residues. Trimming stripped 8 bases from V and 6 bases from J, with 20 bases between. Germline assignment: CDR1 MNHNY and CDR2 SVGAGI (reference sequence). The CDR3 is CASAGDSGRGNEQFF. CDR3 DNA: TGTGCCAGCGCCGGAGATAGCGGTAGAGGCAATGAGCAGTTCTTC.

The V gene is TRBV9, the J gene TRBJ1-1; 7 bases map to TRBD1. Germline CDR1 reads SGDLS; CDR2 reads YYNGEE. Germline trimming cut 1 base from V and 8 bases from J; bases unmatched to any gene: 5. The CDR3 covers 13 residues. The CDR3 coding sequence is TGTGCCAGCAGCGTACAAGGGGGCAAGGAAGCTTTCTTT. This codes for CASSVQGGKEAFF.

The chain has TRBV2 and TRBJ2-1, with TRBD1 identical over 12 bases. The ends lost 2 bases at V and 8 bases at J; junction bases unmatched: 7. The CDR3 extends over 16 amino acids. Germline CDR1 SNHLY, CDR2 FYNNEI. Here the CDR3 DNA reads TGTGCCAGCAGTGAACGTCCGGGACAGGGGGCGGATGAGCAGTTCTTC. Its translation: CASSERPGQGADEQFF.

This clone was seen a few times. The genes are TRBV9 and TRBJ1-5; no clear D. V lost 3 bases and J lost 1, with 8 bases in between. The CDR3 spans 14 residues. Germline lookup yields CDR1 SGDLS and CDR2 YYNGEE. Here the CDR3 reads CASSGPRSNQPQHF. CDR3 nucleotide sequence: TGTGCCAGCAGCGGTCCGCGGAGCAATCAGCCCCAGCATTTT.

J is TRBJ2-1 and V is TRBV18, with 11 bases fitting TRBD1. CDR3 size: 13 residues. Germline V gene data show CDR1 as KGHSH and CDR2 as LQKENI. Unmatched junction bases numbered 6, after V lost 5 bases and J lost 12 bases. In nucleotides, the CDR3 is TGTGCCAGCTCATCGGGACAGGGGGAGCGGCAGTTCTTC. This sequence encodes CASSSGQGERQFF.

This chain joins TRBV13 and TRBJ2-7; a possible D gene is TRBD2 (6 bases). CDR1 and CDR2 from the germline V gene are PRHDT and FYEKMQ (reference sequence). The CDR3 extends over 13 amino acids. The V end lost 3 bases, the J end lost 3 bases, and 9 bases lay between the germline ends. CDR3 nucleotide sequence: TGTGCCAGCAGCTTGGCGGGGAACTACGAGCAGTACTTC. The encoded protein is CASSLAGNYEQYF.

This sequence joins TRBV19 and TRBJ2-7; no reliable D call. The CDR3 totals 13 residues. Trimming shortened V by 0 bases and J by 4 bases, and 7 bases separated the two germline ends. Germline CDR1 is LNHDA and CDR2 is SQIVND (reference sequence). CDR3 region: CASSIEATYEQYF. The CDR3 DNA reads as TGTGCCAGTAGTATAGAAGCCACGTACGAGCAGTACTTC.

The chain links TRBV30 to TRBJ1-1; possible D gene TRBD1, 5 bases. The CDR3 contains 11 residues. Between the trimmed V and J ends, which lost 3 bases and 7 bases, there was a span of 9 bases. Germline-derived CDR1 and CDR2 are GTSNPN and SVGIG (reference sequence). Here the CDR3 reads CAWRPDSEAFF. The CDR3 DNA is TGTGCCTGGAGGCCAGACAGTGAAGCTTTCTTT.

The chain recombines TRBV5-1 with TRBJ2-5; the D gene is possibly TRBD1 (7 bases). CDR3 length equals 14 residues. V was pared by 4 bases and J by 4 bases, with 14 bases between. Germline values: CDR1 SGHRS, CDR2 YFSETQ. As DNA, the CDR3 is TGCGCCAGCAGCCCAGGGGGGCCGGTAGAGACCCAGTACTTC. Its protein is CASSPGGPVETQYF.

J is TRBJ2-1 and V is TRBV30; D gene uncertain. Trimming cost V 3 bases and J 1 base, with 13 bases left between them. This CDR3 spans 15 amino acids. Looked up from germline, CDR1 is GTSNPN and CDR2 is SVGIG (reference sequence). The CDR3 coding sequence is TGTGCCTGGAGGACATCCGGGCTGTCCTACAATGAGCAGTTCTTC. It codes for CAWRTSGLSYNEQFF.

The chain links TRBV24-1 to TRBJ2-3; no firm D call. V dropped 4 bases and J dropped 3 bases, with 19 bases sitting between them. Germline values: CDR1 KGHDR, CDR2 SFDVKD. There are 17 residues in the CDR3. This chain's CDR3 is CATSEPPGLGGTDTQYF. CDR3 nucleotides: TGTGCCACCAGTGAACCGCCGGGCCTTGGTGGTACAGATACGCAGTATTTT.

The V call is TRBV7-9, the J call TRBJ1-5; D is unresolved. The germline V gene encodes CDR1 SEHNR and CDR2 FQNEAQ (reference sequence). This CDR3 has 14 residues. Trimming cost V 0 bases and J 1 base, with 4 bases left between them. The CDR3 spells CASSLAGSNQPQHF. CDR3 nucleotide sequence: TGTGCCAGCAGCTTAGCAGGCAGCAATCAGCCCCAGCATTTT.

The V and J genes are TRBV25-1 and TRBJ1-1; 7 bases are shared with TRBD1. The ends lost 7 bases at V and 4 bases at J; junction bases unmatched: 6. The germline V gene has CDR1 MGHDK and CDR2 SYGVNS. This CDR3 is built from 13 residues. The CDR3 spells CASKRGGGTEAFF. The CDR3 DNA reads TGTGCCAGCAAGAGAGGGGGCGGCACTGAAGCTTTCTTT. Full variable domain (remainder filled in from reference TRBV25-1 and TRBJ1-1): EADIYQTPRYLVIGTGKKITLECSQTMGHDKMYWYQQDPGMELHLIHYSYGVNSTEKGDLSSESTVSRIRTEHFPLTLESARPSHTSQYLCASKRGGGTEAFFGQGTRLTVV.

The chain couples TRBV14 to TRBJ1-2; D is uncertain. V gave up 1 base and J gave up 4 bases, with 10 bases separating them. Germline V gives CDR1 SGHDN, CDR2 FVKESK. CDR3 length equals 14 residues. CDR3 bases: TGTGCCAGCAGCCAAGCACTGAACAGCTATGGCTACACCTTC. This encodes CASSQALNSYGYTF.

The genes are TRBV5-1 and TRBJ2-2; possibly TRBD1 or TRBD2 for D (5 bases each). Germline V gene lookup returns CDR1 SGHRS and CDR2 YFSETQ. The ends were cut back, 4 bases at V and 5 bases at J, with 15 bases in the middle. This CDR3 comprises 15 residues. The DNA of the CDR3 is TGCGCCAGCAGCCAAATTGCTGGGGGAACCGGGGAGCTGTTTTTT. It is translated as CASSQIAGGTGELFF.

The gene calls are TRBV20-1 and TRBJ1-5; the D gene is possibly TRBD1 (6 bases). The germline V and J ends were trimmed by 3 bases and 0 bases, with 12 bases remaining between them. The CDR3 is 15 amino acids. Germline assignment: CDR1 DFQATT and CDR2 SNEGSKA (reference sequence). CDR3 sequence reads: CSASTGYVSNQPQHF. DNA for the CDR3: TGCAGTGCTAGTACAGGGTACGTTAGCAATCAGCCCCAGCATTTT.

This clone was seen a few times. The J gene is TRBJ2-1, the V gene TRBV5-6; TRBD2 agrees at 12 bases. The length of the CDR3 is 15 residues. CDR1 SGHDT and CDR2 YYEEEE come from the germline V gene. Trimming at V came to 2 bases and at J to 6 bases, leaving 3 bases not matched to a gene. CDR3: CASSFVLAGGNEQFF. CDR3 bases: TGTGCCAGCAGCTTTGTACTAGCGGGGGGCAATGAGCAGTTCTTC.

This clone was seen a single time. V and J are TRBV6-5 and TRBJ2-7, with unresolved D. The CDR3 loop spans 14 amino acids. Trimming took off 2 bases at V and 0 bases at J, with 8 bases between the two ends. Per the germline V gene, CDR1 is MNHEY and CDR2 is SVGAGI. The CDR3 nucleotides read TGTGCCAGCAGTTACGGCTTGAGCTCCTACGAGCAGTACTTC. Translation: CASSYGLSSYEQYF.